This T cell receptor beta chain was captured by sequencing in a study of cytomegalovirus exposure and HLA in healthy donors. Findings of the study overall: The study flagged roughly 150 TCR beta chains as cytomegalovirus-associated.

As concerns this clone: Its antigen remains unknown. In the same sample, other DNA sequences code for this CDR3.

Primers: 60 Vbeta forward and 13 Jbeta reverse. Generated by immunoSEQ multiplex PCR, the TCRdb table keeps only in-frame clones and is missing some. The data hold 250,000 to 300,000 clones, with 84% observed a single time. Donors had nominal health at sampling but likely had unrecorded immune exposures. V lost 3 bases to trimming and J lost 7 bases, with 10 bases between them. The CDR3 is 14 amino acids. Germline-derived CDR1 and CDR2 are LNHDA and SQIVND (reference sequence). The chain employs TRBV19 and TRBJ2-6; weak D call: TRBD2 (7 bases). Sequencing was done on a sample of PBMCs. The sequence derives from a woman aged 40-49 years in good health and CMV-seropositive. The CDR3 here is CASSMGGPANVLTF. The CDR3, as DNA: TGTGCCAGTAGTATGGGGGGGCCAGCCAACGTCCTGACTTTC.